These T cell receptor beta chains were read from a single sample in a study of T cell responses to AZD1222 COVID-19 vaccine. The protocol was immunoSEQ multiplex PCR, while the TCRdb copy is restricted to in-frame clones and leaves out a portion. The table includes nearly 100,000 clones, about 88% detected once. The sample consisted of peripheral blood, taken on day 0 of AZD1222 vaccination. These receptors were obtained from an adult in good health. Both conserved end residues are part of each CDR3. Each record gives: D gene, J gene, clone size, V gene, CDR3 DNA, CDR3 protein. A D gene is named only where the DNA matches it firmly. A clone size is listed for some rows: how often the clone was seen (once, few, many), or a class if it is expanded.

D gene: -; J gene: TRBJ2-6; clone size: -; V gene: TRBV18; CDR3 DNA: TGTGCCAGCTCACCAGACAATCCTGGGGCCAACGTCCTGACTTTC; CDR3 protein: CASSPDNPGANVLTF
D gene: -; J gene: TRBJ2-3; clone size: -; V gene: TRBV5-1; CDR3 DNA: TGCGCCAGCAGCTTGGGGGCCGCGCCCACAGATACGCAGTATTTT; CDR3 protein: CASSLGAAPTDTQYF
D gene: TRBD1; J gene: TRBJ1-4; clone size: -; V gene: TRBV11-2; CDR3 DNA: TGTGCCAGCAGCTTAGTCAGGGGGGGGCTTAGAACTAATGAAAAACTGTTTTTT; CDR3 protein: CASSLVRGGLRTNEKLFF
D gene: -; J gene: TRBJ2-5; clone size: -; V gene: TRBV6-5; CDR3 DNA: TGTGCCAGCAGCTGGCAGCCCGAAGAGACCCAGTACTTC; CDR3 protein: CASSWQPEETQYF
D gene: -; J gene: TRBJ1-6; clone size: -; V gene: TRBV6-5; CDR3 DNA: TGTGCCAGCAGTTACTCTGGTTCACCCCTCCACTTT; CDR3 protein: CASSYSGSPLHF
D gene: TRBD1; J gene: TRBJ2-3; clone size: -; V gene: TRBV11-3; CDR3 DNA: TGTGCCAGCAGCGCCGGACAGGGGAGGGATACGCAGTATTTT; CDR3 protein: CASSAGQGRDTQYF
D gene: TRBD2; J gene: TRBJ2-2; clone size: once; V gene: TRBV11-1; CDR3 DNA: TGTGCCAGCAGCCCAGATGCAGCGGGGCACACCGGGGAGCTGTTTTTT; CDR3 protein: CASSPDAAGHTGELFF
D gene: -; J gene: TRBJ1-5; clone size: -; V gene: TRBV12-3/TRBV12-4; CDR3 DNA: TGTGCCAGCAGTTTAGGGGGGGCCCAGCCCCAGCATTTT; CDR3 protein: CASSLGGAQPQHF
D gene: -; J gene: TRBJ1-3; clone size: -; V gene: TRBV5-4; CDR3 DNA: TGTGCCAGCAGCTCCCGGGGGTTTCCCTTGTATTTT; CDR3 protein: CASSSRGFPLYF
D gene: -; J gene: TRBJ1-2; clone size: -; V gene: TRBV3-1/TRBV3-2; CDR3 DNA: TGTGCCAGCAGCCACGGGCCTTCAAACTATGGCTACACCTTC; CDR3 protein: CASSHGPSNYGYTF
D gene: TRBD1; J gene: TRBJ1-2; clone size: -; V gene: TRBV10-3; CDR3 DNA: TGTGCCATCAGTGGGCAGGGGGCTAACTATGGCTACACCTTC; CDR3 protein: CAISGQGANYGYTF
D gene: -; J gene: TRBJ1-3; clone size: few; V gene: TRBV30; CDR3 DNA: TGTGCCTGGAGTGTGGGAAACTCTGGAAACACCATATATTTT; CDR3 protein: CAWSVGNSGNTIYF
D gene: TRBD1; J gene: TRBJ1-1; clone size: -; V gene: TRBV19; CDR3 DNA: TGTGCCAGTACCGGGACAGGTACTATGAACACTGAAGCTTTCTTT; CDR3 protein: CASTGTGTMNTEAFF
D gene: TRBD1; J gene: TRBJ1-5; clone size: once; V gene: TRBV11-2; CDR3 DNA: TGTGCCAGCAGCTACGGACAGGGAAGCAATCAGCCCCAGCATTTT; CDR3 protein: CASSYGQGSNQPQHF
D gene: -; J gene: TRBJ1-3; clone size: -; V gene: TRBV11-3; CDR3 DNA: TGTGCCAGCAGCTTTATAGGAAACACCATATATTTT; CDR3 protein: CASSFIGNTIYF
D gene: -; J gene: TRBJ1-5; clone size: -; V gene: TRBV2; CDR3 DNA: TGTGCCACGCAAACAGGTCTTAGCAATCAGCCCCAGCATTTT; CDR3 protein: CATQTGLSNQPQHF
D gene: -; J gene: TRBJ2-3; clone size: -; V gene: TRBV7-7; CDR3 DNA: TGTGCTAGCAGCTTAGGCGGAACCCCAGGGACAGATACGCAGTATTTT; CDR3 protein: CASSLGGTPGTDTQYF
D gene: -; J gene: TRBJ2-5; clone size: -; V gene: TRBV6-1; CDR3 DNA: TGTGCCAGCAGTGAAGTATTTCTTGGGGGAGAGACCCAGTACTTC; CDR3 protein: CASSEVFLGGETQYF
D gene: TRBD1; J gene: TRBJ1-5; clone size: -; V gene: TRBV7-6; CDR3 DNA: TGTGCCAGCAGCGAGGGGACAGGAGATAGCAATCAGCCCCAGCATTTT; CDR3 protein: CASSEGTGDSNQPQHF
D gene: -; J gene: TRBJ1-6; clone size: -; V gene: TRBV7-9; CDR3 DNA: TGTGCCAGCAGCCCGTCTACGGGCAGGGGTTTCTCACCCCTCCACTTT; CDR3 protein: CASSPSTGRGFSPLHF